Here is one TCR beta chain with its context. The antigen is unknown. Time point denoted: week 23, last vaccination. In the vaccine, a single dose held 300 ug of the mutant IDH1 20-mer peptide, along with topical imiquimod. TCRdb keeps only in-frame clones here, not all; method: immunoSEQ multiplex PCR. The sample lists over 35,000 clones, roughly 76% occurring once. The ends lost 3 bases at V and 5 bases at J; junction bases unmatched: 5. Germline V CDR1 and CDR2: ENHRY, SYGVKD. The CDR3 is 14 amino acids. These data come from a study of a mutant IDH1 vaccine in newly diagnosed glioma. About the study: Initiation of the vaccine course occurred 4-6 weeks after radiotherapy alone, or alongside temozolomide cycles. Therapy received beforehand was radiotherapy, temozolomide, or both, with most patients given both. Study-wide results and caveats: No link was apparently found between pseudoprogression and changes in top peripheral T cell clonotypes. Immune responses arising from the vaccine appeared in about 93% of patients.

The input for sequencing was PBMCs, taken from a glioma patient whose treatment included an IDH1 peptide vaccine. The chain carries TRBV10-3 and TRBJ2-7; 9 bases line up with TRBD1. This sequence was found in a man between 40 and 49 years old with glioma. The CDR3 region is CAISDDRGMDEQYF. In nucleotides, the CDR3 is TGTGCCATCAGTGATGACAGGGGGATGGACGAGCAGTACTTC.